The 26 T cell receptor beta chains presented below share a single source sample, sequenced in a study of blood T cells in healthy people across ages. Using a J-beta primer mix together with a sample-barcoded 5' primer, a second PCR was run for about 7 to 12 cycles. TCRdb fed the 5' RACE reads into MiXCR, producing one record per CDR3 protein. The table lists about 1,400,000 distinct CDR3 sequences, approximately 38% of them singletons. Sequences were obtained from blood. These receptors all come from a woman in her late teens or twenties in good health.

This clonotype was counted a few times. The chain recombines TRBV6-4 with TRBJ2-7; 9 bases match TRBD1. Looked up from germline, CDR1 is MRHNA and CDR2 is SNTAGT. The CDR3 is 19 residues long. V shed 3 bases, J shed 0 bases, and the junction held 15 bases outside the gene matches. This CDR3 is CASSDPGQGPNFFSYEQYF. CDR3 bases: TGTGCCAGCAGTGATCCTGGACAGGGGCCGAATTTTTTCTCCTACGAGCAGTACTTC.

This clonotype was counted only a few times. The chain links TRBV6-6 to TRBJ2-1; TRBD1 or TRBD2 may be the D gene (5 bases each). This CDR3 spans 14 amino acids. The V gene's germline CDR1 is MNHNY and CDR2 SVGAGI (reference sequence). Trimming stripped 0 bases from V and 5 bases from J, with 8 bases between. CDR3 loop: CASSYSGANNEQFF. The CDR3 DNA is TGTGCCAGCAGTTACTCCGGGGCAAACAATGAGCAGTTCTTC.

V is TRBV29-1 and J is TRBJ2-7; D gene ambiguous. The CDR3 extends over 12 amino acids. Germline V gene data show CDR1 as SQVTM and CDR2 as ANQGSEA. Trimming took off 3 bases at V and 2 bases at J, with 8 bases between the two ends. CDR3 amino acids: CSVDASTYEQYF. The CDR3 region has the DNA TGCAGCGTTGACGCCTCGACCTACGAGCAGTACTTC.

The V call is TRBV6-1, the J call TRBJ1-2, with a tentative D call TRBD1 (6 bases). Germline V gives CDR1 MNHNS, CDR2 SASEGT. Trimming took off 6 bases at V and 4 bases at J, with 15 bases between the two ends. This CDR3 contains 14 residues. As DNA, the CDR3 is TGTGCCAGCAGGAATCAGGGGAAGGGCTATGGCTACACCTTC. Protein: CASRNQGKGYGYTF.

The rearrangement links TRBV30 to TRBJ1-1, with D possibly being TRBD1 (6 bases). The V gene lost 5 bases and the J gene lost 3 bases, with 13 bases spanning the gap. CDR3 length: 13 amino acids. Germline lookup yields CDR1 GTSNPN and CDR2 SVGIG (reference sequence). DNA of the CDR3: TGTGCCTGGGACTCTGAGGGGGACACTGAAGCTTTCTTT. Translating gives CAWDSEGDTEAFF.

The chain is built from TRBV6-1 and TRBJ1-6; D might be TRBD1 (6 bases). The CDR3 runs to 18 residues. Germline assignment: CDR1 MNHNS and CDR2 SASEGT. Trimming removed 6 bases from V and 7 bases from J, with 25 bases in between. This CDR3 reads CASSPSHTAGGMNSPLHF. The CDR3 DNA follows: TGTGCCAGCAGCCCCTCCCATACCGCCGGGGGCATGAATTCACCCCTCCACTTT.

This chain's CDR3 is CASSAIGLYNEQFF. The CDR3 DNA follows: TGTGCCAGCAGCGCCATAGGACTCTACAATGAGCAGTTCTTC. V usage is TRBV7-9 and J usage is TRBJ2-1; possibly TRBD2 for D (5 bases). V shed 5 bases and J shed 3 bases, with 11 bases lying between them. CDR3 length: 14 amino acids. Germline lookup yields CDR1 SEHNR and CDR2 FQNEAQ (reference sequence).

This clonotype was seen more than once but under ten times. The chain carries TRBV20-1 and TRBJ1-5; D not certain. V lost 6 bases and J lost 4, with 10 bases in between. The germline gives CDR1 DFQATT, CDR2 SNEGSKA (reference sequence). This CDR3 comprises 12 residues. The CDR3 bases are TGCAGTGCCACCATGGGTAATCAGCCCCAGCATTTT. It specifies CSATMGNQPQHF.

The V gene is TRBV6-1, the J gene TRBJ2-6; no clear D gene. Per germline, CDR1 MNHNS and CDR2 SASEGT. This CDR3 has 14 residues. Trimming removed 8 bases at V and 1 base at J, with 9 bases between. The DNA for the CDR3 is TGTGCCAGCTTGAGATCATCTGGGGCCAACGTCCTGACTTTC. Amino acids: CASLRSSGANVLTF.

The rearrangement links TRBV12-3 or TRBV12-4 to TRBJ2-6; D may correspond to TRBD1 or TRBD2 (5 bases each). The V end was cut by 7 bases, the J end by 4 bases, with 14 bases between. The CDR3 is 15 residues long. CDR3 loop: CASTLERGGANVLTF. In DNA, the CDR3 is TGTGCCAGCACCCTTGAGAGGGGAGGGGCCAACGTCCTGACTTTC.

At least ten counts were recorded for this clonotype. The V and J genes are TRBV10-3 and TRBJ1-2, with a possible D match to TRBD1 (6 bases). CDR1 is ENHRY, CDR2 SYGVKD, per germline. The ends were cut back, 5 bases at V and 4 bases at J, with 14 bases in the middle. The CDR3 consists of 14 residues. CDR3 region: CAISPDRSVYGYTF. Written as DNA, the CDR3 is TGTGCCATCAGTCCTGACAGGTCCGTCTATGGCTACACCTTC.

The gene calls are TRBV20-1 and TRBJ2-3; a weak D match, TRBD2 (5 bases). Between the trimmed V and J ends, which lost 1 base and 1 base, there was a span of 15 bases. This CDR3 comprises 16 residues. The germline gives CDR1 DFQATT, CDR2 SNEGSKA (reference sequence). In nucleotides, the CDR3 is TGCAGTGCTAGAGTTGAGGGAGCGGACGGCACAGATACGCAGTATTTT. Protein product: CSARVEGADGTDTQYF.

This clonotype was observed a handful of times. This sequence joins TRBV7-2 and TRBJ2-4; D is tentatively TRBD1 or TRBD2 (5 bases each). V was shortened by 3 bases and J by 7 bases, with 10 bases between the two germline ends. This CDR3 is 13 amino acids long. CDR1 and CDR2 from the germline V gene are SGHTA and FQGNSA. CDR3 protein: CASSFGKGNIQYF. CDR3 DNA sequence: TGTGCCAGCAGCTTCGGGAAGGGGAACATTCAGTACTTC.

There are a few counts of this clonotype. The chain has TRBV19 and TRBJ2-5, with 9 positions matching TRBD1. This CDR3 has 16 amino acids. Germline V lookup: CDR1 LNHDA, CDR2 SQIVND (reference sequence). The junction had 11 bases not matched to a gene; V was cut back by 5 bases and J by 4 bases. The CDR3 reads CASSAPGQGMVETQYF. In DNA, the CDR3 is TGTGCCAGTAGTGCGCCGGGACAGGGTATGGTAGAGACCCAGTACTTC.

CDR3 residues: CASSGGIANYGYTF. In DNA form, the CDR3 reads TGTGCCAGCAGTGGGGGGATCGCTAACTATGGCTACACCTTC. V usage is TRBV27 and J usage is TRBJ1-2, with D possibly TRBD1 on 5 matching bases. Germline V gene lookup returns CDR1 MNHEY and CDR2 SMNVEV (reference sequence). The CDR3 loop spans 14 amino acids. V lost 5 bases to trimming and J lost 0 bases, with 10 bases between them.

There are a few counts of this clonotype. The chain links TRBV28 to TRBJ1-2; 11 bases fit TRBD1. J lost 3 bases, V lost 7 bases, and 13 bases had no gene match. Germline V gene sequence: CDR1 MDHEN, CDR2 SYDVKM. The CDR3 is 17 amino acids. As DNA, the CDR3 is TGTGCCAGCACCCCTGGACAGGGGGCGCTTAGGGACTATGGCTACACCTTC. This encodes CASTPGQGALRDYGYTF.

As concerns this clonotype: This may come from a read error, since a much larger clone is one base off. The chain carries TRBV12-3 or TRBV12-4 and TRBJ2-7, with a possible D match to TRBD2 (6 bases). The CDR3 is 15 amino acids. The germline V and J ends were trimmed by 10 bases and 0 bases, with 19 bases remaining between them. This CDR3 reads CANSLRDLGSYEQYF. The CDR3 coding sequence is TGTGCCAACAGCCTCCGGGACTTAGGCTCCTACGAGCAGTACTTC.

The V and J genes are TRBV5-6 and TRBJ2-1; TRBD2 matches at 10 bases. The CDR3 totals 15 residues. CDR1 SGHDT and CDR2 YYEEEE come from the germline V gene. The V segment lost 0 bases and the J segment 5 bases; nucleotides outside the gene matches: 2. The DNA of the CDR3 is TGTGCCAGCAGCTTGGAACTAGCGGGACACAATGAGCAGTTCTTC. This sequence encodes CASSLELAGHNEQFF.

Many counts were recorded for this clonotype. The chain employs TRBV10-3 and TRBJ2-7, with 7 nucleotides matching TRBD2. J was trimmed by 7 bases and V by 6 bases; bases with no gene match: 18. The CDR3 contains 16 residues. The germline V gene has CDR1 ENHRY and CDR2 SYGVKD. The CDR3 loop reads CAISPRERDFYNEQYF. CDR3 bases: TGTGCCATCAGCCCTAGGGAGCGGGACTTCTACAATGAGCAGTACTTC.

The CDR3 protein is CASSYAGPSYEQYF. CDR3 DNA sequence: TGTGCCAGCAGTTACGCGGGGCCAAGTTACGAGCAGTACTTC. The chain is built from TRBV6-2 or TRBV6-3 and TRBJ2-4; tentative D call: TRBD2 (6 bases). The better agreement between TRBJ2-7 and the DNA end casts doubt on the J call. Per germline, CDR1 MNHEY and CDR2 SVGEGT. The CDR3 spans 14 residues.

This clonotype was picked up a small number of times. The chain links TRBV29-1 to TRBJ2-5; 10 bases match TRBD1. The DNA end favors TRBJ2-7, so the J call may be wrong. CDR3 length equals 15 residues. The germline CDR1 and CDR2 sequences are SQVTM and ANQGSEA. This CDR3 reads CSVKGTGTGAYEQYF. Here the CDR3 DNA reads TGCAGCGTCAAGGGAACCGGGACAGGGGCCTACGAGCAGTACTTC.

The V gene is TRBV3-1, the J gene TRBJ2-7; D could derive from TRBD1 or TRBD2 (5 bases each). The CDR3 covers 16 residues. Germline assignment: CDR1 LGHDT and CDR2 YNNKEL (reference sequence). Trimming removed 4 bases from V and 4 bases from J, with 20 bases in between. For the CDR3, the DNA is TGTGCCAGCAGCCCCAGGTCTGGGGGAGAGAGGTACGAGCAGTACTTC. It is translated as CASSPRSGGERYEQYF.

This chain uses TRBV21-1 with TRBJ2-3; TRBD2 reflects the table's D call only, with no check against the DNA. TRBV21-1 is a documented pseudogene. The CDR3 spans 16 residues. CDR3 sequence: CASTKGLAGLGDTQYF. The CDR3 nucleotides read TGTGCCAGCACGAAAGGACTAGCGGGACTCGGAGATACGCAGTATTTT.

CDR3 sequence (DNA): TGTGCCAGCAGTCCTCTAACATCTGGGGCCAACGTCCTGACTTTC. Its translation is CASSPLTSGANVLTF. The chain carries TRBV6-5 and TRBJ2-6, with D uncertain. The V end was cut by 5 bases, the J end by 1 base, with 9 bases between. CDR3 length: 15 amino acids. Germline V gene sequence: CDR1 MNHEY, CDR2 SVGAGI.

On this clonotype itself: This may arise from a read error, as a much more abundant clone is one base away. This chain links TRBV3-1 with TRBJ2-7; no clear D gene. V lost 5 bases and J lost 7, with 9 bases in between. CDR1 is LGHDT and CDR2 is YNNKEL in the germline V gene (reference sequence). The CDR3 is 11 amino acids. CDR3 sequence: CASSFKDEQYF. The CDR3 bases are TGTGCCAGCAGCTTCAAAGATGAGCAGTACTTC.

The V gene is TRBV4-1, the J gene TRBJ1-1; D is unresolved. Trimming shortened V by 1 base and J by 1 base, and 7 bases separated the two germline ends. This CDR3 comprises 14 residues. The germline V gene has CDR1 MGHRA and CDR2 YSYEKL. In DNA, the CDR3 is TGCGCCAGCAGCCAAGGGGAAACGAACACTGAAGCTTTCTTT. Protein sequence: CASSQGETNTEAFF.